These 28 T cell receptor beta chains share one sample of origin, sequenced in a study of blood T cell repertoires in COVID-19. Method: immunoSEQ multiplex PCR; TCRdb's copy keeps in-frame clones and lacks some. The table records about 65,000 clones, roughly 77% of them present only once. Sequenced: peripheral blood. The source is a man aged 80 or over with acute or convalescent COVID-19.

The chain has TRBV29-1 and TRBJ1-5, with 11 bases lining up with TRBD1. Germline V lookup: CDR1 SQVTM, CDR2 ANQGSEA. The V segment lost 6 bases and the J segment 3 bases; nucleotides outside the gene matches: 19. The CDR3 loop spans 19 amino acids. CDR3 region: CSVVITGTGGAGVNQPQHF. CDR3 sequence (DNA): TGCAGCGTCGTAATAACCGGGACAGGGGGTGCGGGCGTCAATCAGCCCCAGCATTTT. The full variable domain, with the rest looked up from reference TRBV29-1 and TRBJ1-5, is SAVISQKPSRDICQRGTSLTIQCQVDSQVTMMFWYRQQPGQSLTLIATANQGSEATYESGFVIDKFPISRPNLTFSTLTVSNMSPEDSSIYLCSVVITGTGGAGVNQPQHFGDGTRLSIL.

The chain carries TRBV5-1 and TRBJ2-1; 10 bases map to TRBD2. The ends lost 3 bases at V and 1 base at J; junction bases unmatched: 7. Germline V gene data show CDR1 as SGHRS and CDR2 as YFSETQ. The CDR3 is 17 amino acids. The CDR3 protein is CASSSSIAGGSYNEQFF. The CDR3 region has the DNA TGCGCCAGCAGCTCCTCTATAGCGGGGGGTTCCTACAATGAGCAGTTCTTC.

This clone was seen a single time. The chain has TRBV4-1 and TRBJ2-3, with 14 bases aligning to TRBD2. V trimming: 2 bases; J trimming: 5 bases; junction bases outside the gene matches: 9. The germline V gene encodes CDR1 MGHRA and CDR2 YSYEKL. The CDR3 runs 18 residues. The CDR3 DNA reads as TGCGCCAGCAGCCAACGGCGACTAGCGGGGGGGCAACAAGATACGCAGTATTTT. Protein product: CASSQRRLAGGQQDTQYF.

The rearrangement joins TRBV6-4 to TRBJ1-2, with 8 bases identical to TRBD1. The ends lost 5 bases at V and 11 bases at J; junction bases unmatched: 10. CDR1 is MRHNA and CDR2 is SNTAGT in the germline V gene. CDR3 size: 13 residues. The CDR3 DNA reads TGTGCCAGCAGTCAGGACAGGGTATCGAGATACACCTTC. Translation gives CASSQDRVSRYTF.

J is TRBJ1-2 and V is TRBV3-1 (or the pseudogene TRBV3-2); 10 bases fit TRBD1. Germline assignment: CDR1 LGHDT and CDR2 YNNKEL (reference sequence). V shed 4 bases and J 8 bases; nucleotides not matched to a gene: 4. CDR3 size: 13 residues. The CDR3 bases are TGTGCCAGCAGCCTAGACAGGGGGCTCGGCTACACCTTC. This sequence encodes CASSLDRGLGYTF.

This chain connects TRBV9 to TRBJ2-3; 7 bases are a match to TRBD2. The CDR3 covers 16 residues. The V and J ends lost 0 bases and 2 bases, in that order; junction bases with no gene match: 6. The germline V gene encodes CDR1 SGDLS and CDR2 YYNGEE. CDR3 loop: CASSVDVGGITDTQYF. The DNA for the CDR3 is TGTGCCAGCAGCGTAGATGTGGGAGGGATCACAGATACGCAGTATTTT.

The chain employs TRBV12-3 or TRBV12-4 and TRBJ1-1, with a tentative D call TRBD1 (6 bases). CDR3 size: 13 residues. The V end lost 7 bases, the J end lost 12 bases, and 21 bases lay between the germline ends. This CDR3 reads CASNPDRNGESFF. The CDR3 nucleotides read TGTGCCAGCAATCCAGACAGGAATGGAGAATCTTTCTTT.

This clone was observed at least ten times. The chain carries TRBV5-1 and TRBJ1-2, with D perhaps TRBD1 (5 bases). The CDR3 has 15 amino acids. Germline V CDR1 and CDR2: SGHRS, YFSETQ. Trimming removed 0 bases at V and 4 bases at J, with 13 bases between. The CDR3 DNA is TGCGCCAGCAGCTTGGGCCGGGGGATGAGCTATGGCTACACCTTC. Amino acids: CASSLGRGMSYGYTF.

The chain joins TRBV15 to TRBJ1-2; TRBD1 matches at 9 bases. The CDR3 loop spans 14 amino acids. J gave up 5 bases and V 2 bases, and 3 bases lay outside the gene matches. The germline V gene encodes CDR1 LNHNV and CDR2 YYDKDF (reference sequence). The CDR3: CATSRPDRGYGYTF. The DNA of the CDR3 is TGTGCCACCAGCAGACCGGACAGGGGTTATGGCTACACCTTC.

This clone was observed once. The CDR3 nucleotides read TGTGCCATCAGTGAAAGCGGGGACACAGATACGCAGTATTTT. Protein: CAISESGDTDTQYF. This sequence joins TRBV10-3 and TRBJ2-3; 7 bases are shared with TRBD2. This CDR3 comprises 14 residues. Germline V gives CDR1 ENHRY, CDR2 SYGVKD. J lost 2 bases, V lost 3 bases, and 2 bases had no gene match.

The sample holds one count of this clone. This chain's CDR3 is CAYTGYDGYTF. The CDR3 bases are TGTGCCTATACAGGGTACGATGGCTACACCTTC. V gene TRBV30 combines with J gene TRBJ1-2; D may be TRBD1 (6 bases). This CDR3 spans 11 amino acids. Germline V lookup: CDR1 GTSNPN, CDR2 SVGIG (reference sequence). V dropped 7 bases and J dropped 6 bases, with 12 bases sitting between them.

DNA of the CDR3: TGTGCCAGCACCAAGGAGGGTCTGAACACTGAAGCTTTCTTT. It codes for CASTKEGLNTEAFF. The V call is TRBV2, the J call TRBJ1-1, with no clear D. Germline V CDR1 and CDR2: SNHLY, FYNNEI. V dropped 7 bases and J dropped 0 bases, with 12 bases sitting between them. The CDR3 length is 14 residues.

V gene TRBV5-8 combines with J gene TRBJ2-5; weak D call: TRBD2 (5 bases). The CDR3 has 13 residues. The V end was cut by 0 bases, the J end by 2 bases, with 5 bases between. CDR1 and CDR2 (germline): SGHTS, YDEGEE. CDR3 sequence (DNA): TGTGCCAGCAGCTTGGGACTACAAGAGACCCAGTACTTC. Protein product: CASSLGLQETQYF.

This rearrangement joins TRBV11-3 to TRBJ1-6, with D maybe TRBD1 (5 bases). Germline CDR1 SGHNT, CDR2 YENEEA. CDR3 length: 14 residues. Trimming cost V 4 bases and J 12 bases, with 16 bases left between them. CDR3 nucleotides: TGTGCCAGCAGCTCACAGGTCTCCGGGGGACCCCTCCACTTT. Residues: CASSSQVSGGPLHF.

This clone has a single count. The CDR3 DNA reads TGTGCCAGCAGTCCTACAGGGGTTTCACCCCTCCACTTT. This gives the protein CASSPTGVSPLHF. The chain recombines TRBV6-4 with TRBJ1-6, with TRBD1 matching 7 bases. The CDR3 runs to 13 residues. Germline trimming cut 5 bases from V and 9 bases from J; bases unmatched to any gene: 4. CDR1 is MRHNA and CDR2 is SNTAGT in the germline V gene.

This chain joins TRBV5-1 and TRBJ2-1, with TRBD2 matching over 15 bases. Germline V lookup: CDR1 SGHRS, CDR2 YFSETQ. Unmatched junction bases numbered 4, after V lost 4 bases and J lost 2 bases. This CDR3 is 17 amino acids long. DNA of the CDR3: TGCGCCAGCAGCCCACGGACTAGCGGGGGGGCCTACAATGAGCAGTTCTTC. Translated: CASSPRTSGGAYNEQFF.

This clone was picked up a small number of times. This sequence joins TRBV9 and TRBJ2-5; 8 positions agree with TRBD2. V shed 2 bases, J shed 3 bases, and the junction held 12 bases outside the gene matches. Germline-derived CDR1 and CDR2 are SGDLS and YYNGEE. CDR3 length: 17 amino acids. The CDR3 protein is CASSVRGSSGLEETQYF. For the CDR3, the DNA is TGTGCCAGCAGCGTGAGGGGGTCTAGCGGGTTGGAAGAGACCCAGTACTTC.

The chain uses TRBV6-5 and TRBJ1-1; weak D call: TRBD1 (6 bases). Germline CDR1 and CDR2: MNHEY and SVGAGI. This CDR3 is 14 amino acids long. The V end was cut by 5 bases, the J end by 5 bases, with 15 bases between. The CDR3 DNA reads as TGTGCCAGCAGTACCCACAGGCAGGGGACTGAAGCTTTCTTT. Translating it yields CASSTHRQGTEAFF.

The chain's CDR3 is CASSEGGQGVGSPLHF. CDR3 DNA sequence: TGTGCCAGCAGTGAAGGGGGGCAGGGGGTCGGTTCACCCCTCCACTTT. V is TRBV2 and J is TRBJ1-6; 7 bases agree with TRBD1. Trimming took 1 base from V and 9 from J; bases not matched to a gene: 9. The germline gives CDR1 SNHLY, CDR2 FYNNEI. The CDR3 loop spans 16 amino acids.

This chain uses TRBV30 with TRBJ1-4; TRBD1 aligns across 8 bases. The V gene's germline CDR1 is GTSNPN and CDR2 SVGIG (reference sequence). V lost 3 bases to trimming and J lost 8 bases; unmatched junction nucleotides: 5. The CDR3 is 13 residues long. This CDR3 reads CAWRQGVVEKLFF. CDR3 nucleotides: TGTGCCTGGAGACAGGGGGTAGTCGAAAAACTGTTTTTT.

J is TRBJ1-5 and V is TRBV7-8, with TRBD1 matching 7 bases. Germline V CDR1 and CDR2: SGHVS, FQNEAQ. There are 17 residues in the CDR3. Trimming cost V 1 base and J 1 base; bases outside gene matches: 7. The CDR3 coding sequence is TGTGCCAGCAGCTTAGGGCAGGGGGATCGGAGCAATCAGCCCCAGCATTTT. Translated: CASSLGQGDRSNQPQHF.

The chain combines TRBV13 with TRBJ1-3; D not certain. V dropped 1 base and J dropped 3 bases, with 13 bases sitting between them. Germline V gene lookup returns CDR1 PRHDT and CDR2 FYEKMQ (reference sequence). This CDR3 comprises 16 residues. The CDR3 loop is CASSLDPRGSGNTIYF. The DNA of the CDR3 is TGTGCCAGCAGCTTAGACCCCCGAGGTAGTGGAAACACCATATATTTT.

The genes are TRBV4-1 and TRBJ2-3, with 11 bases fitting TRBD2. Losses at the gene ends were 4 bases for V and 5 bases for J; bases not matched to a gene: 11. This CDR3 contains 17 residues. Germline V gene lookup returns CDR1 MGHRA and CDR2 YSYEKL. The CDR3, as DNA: TGCGCCAGCAGCCGCTCACTAGCGGGGGCGCGCGGAGATACGCAGTATTTT. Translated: CASSRSLAGARGDTQYF.

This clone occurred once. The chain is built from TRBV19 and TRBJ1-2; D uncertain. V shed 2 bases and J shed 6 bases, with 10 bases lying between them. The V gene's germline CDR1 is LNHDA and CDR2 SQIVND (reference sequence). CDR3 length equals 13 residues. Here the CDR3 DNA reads TGTGCCAGTAGTATATCGCGGAGCGATGGCTACACCTTC. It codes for CASSISRSDGYTF.

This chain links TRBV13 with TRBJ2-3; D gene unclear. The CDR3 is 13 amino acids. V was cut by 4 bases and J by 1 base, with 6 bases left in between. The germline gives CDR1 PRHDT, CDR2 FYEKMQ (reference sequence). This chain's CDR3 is CASSSLGTDTQYF. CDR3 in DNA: TGTGCCAGCAGCTCCTTAGGCACAGATACGCAGTATTTT.

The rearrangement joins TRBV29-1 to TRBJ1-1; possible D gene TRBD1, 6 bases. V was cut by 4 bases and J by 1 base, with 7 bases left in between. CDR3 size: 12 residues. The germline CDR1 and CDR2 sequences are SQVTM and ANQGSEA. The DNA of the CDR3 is TGCAGCGTTGGCAGGGGGAACACTGAAGCTTTCTTT. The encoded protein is CSVGRGNTEAFF.

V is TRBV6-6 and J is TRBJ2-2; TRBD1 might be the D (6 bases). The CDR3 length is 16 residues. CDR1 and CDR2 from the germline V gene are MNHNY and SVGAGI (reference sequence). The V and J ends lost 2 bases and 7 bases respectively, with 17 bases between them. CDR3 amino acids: CASSYGIGTYGGELFF. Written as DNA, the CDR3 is TGTGCCAGCAGTTACGGGATTGGGACATACGGCGGGGAGCTGTTTTTT.

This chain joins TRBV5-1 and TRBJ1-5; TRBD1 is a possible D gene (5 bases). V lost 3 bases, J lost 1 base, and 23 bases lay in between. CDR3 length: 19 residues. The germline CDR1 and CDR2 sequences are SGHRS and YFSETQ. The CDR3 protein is CASSSAGGTQDRSNQPQHF. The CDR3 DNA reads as TGCGCCAGCAGCTCAGCAGGCGGGACCCAAGATAGGAGCAATCAGCCCCAGCATTTT.